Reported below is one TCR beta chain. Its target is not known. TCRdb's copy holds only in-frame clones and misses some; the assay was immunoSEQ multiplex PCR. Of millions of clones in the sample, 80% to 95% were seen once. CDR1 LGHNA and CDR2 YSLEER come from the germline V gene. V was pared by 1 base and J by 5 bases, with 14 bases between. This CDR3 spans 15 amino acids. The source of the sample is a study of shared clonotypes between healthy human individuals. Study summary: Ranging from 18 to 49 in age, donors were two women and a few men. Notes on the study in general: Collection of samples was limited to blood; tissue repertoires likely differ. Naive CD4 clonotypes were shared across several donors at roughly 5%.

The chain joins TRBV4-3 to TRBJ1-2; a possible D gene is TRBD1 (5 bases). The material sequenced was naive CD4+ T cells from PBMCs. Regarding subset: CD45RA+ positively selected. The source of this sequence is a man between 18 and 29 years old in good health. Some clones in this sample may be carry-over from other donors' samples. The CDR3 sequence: CASSQGIRGNYGYTF. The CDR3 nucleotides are TGCGCCAGCAGCCAAGGAATTCGGGGGAATTATGGCTACACCTTC.